The 15 T cell receptor beta chains below all came from one sample that was sequenced in a study of post-analysis software for immune sequencing data. General observations from the study: Five TRBV segments occurring more often in patients than controls included TRBV5-6, TRBV5-1 and TRBV20-1.

No cognate antigen is known for these TCRs. cDNA libraries of TCR beta carried unique molecular identifiers. TCRdb itself ran the PCR reads through MiXCR, one entry per CDR3 protein. The profile shows hundreds of thousands of distinct CDR3 sequences, about 60% of them singletons. The source material was blood. The source is a girl aged 2 to 10 with multiple sclerosis.

This sequence joins TRBV11-1 and TRBJ2-4; D remains unclear. The J call may be mistaken, given a closer DNA end match to TRBJ2-7. The CDR3 consists of 17 residues. The germline V gene has CDR1 SGHAT and CDR2 FQDESV (reference sequence). In nucleotides, the CDR3 is TGTGCCAGCAGCCACGCCGGGCAGTCCAATCGCCTCTACGAGCAGTACTTC. Its protein product is CASSHAGQSNRLYEQYF.

V gene TRBV29-1 combines with J gene TRBJ2-1, with 9 bases lining up with TRBD1. This CDR3 has 13 residues. Losses at the gene ends were 5 bases for V and 8 bases for J; bases not matched to a gene: 7. Germline loops: CDR1 SQVTM, CDR2 ANQGSEA. As DNA, the CDR3 is TGCAGCGTTCGGGGACAGGGAGGAGATGAGCAGTTCTTC. It yields the protein CSVRGQGGDEQFF.

This clonotype was observed once. The chain links TRBV20-1 to TRBJ2-1; TRBD1 might be the D (6 bases). This CDR3 has 14 residues. Germline V gene sequence: CDR1 DFQATT, CDR2 SNEGSKA (reference sequence). The V and J ends lost 2 bases and 4 bases respectively, with 12 bases between them. The CDR3 loop is CSARTRQAYNEQFF. The CDR3 DNA reads TGCAGTGCTAGAACGAGACAGGCATACAATGAGCAGTTCTTC.

This clonotype was seen a handful of times. The chain is built from TRBV12-3 or TRBV12-4 and TRBJ1-2; 10 nucleotides match TRBD1. J gave up 8 bases and V 5 bases, and 8 bases lay outside the gene matches. This CDR3 contains 14 residues. The DNA of the CDR3 is TGTGCCAGCAGTCTTCGACAGGGGGCGAGAGGCTACACCTTC. Protein sequence: CASSLRQGARGYTF.

The J gene is TRBJ1-1, the V gene TRBV30, with D tentatively TRBD1 (5 bases). The CDR3 runs to 15 residues. The germline V gene encodes CDR1 GTSNPN and CDR2 SVGIG (reference sequence). V was pared by 3 bases and J by 5 bases, with 19 bases between. CDR3 in amino acids: CAWRGMGRRKTEAFF. The CDR3 nucleotides are TGTGCCTGGAGGGGTATGGGGCGTCGAAAAACTGAAGCTTTCTTT.

As regards this clonotype: One end of the junction is discordant with germline, which a read error may explain. The chain has TRBV20-1 and TRBJ2-1, with TRBD2 matching over 11 bases. The CDR3 has 16 amino acids. Looked up from germline, CDR1 is DFQATT and CDR2 is SNEGSKA (reference sequence). The CDR3 sequence: CSTRGPGLAAYNEQFF. The CDR3, as DNA: TGCAGTACTAGAGGGCCGGGACTAGCGGCTTACAATGAGCAGTTCTTC.

This clonotype was picked up one time. The chain uses TRBV7-2 and TRBJ1-2; D is unclear. This CDR3 spans 17 amino acids. CDR1 is SGHTA and CDR2 is FQGNSA in the germline V gene. Trimming shortened V by 5 bases and J by 8 bases, and 27 bases separated the two germline ends. The DNA for the CDR3 is TGTGCCAGCAGCAAAAGAGGAGGGCCGGGCTCAATGCAGGGCTACACCTTC. Its protein is CASSKRGGPGSMQGYTF.

This clonotype has more than one count but fewer than ten. The J gene is TRBJ2-1, the V gene TRBV20-1; TRBD2 agrees at 9 bases. The J call is uncertain, as TRBJ2-7 better fits the DNA end. The CDR3 runs to 15 residues. CDR1 and CDR2 from the germline V gene are DFQATT and SNEGSKA (reference sequence). Here the CDR3 reads CSASAERGVYNEQYF. CDR3 in DNA: TGCAGTGCTAGCGCGGAGCGGGGGGTCTACAATGAGCAGTACTTC.

The chain couples TRBV4-1 to TRBJ2-7; 10 bases match TRBD1. The CDR3 has 15 residues. Germline trimming cut 2 bases from V and 3 bases from J; bases unmatched to any gene: 4. Germline V CDR1 and CDR2: MGHRA, YSYEKL. CDR3 in amino acids: CASSQLGTGDYEQYF. CDR3 DNA: TGCGCCAGCAGCCAACTTGGGACAGGGGACTACGAGCAGTACTTC.

This clonotype was recorded a few times. V and J are TRBV20-1 and TRBJ2-1, with 7 bases lining up with TRBD2. V gave up 0 bases and J gave up 0 bases; unmatched junction bases: 5. The CDR3 length is 16 residues. CDR1 DFQATT and CDR2 SNEGSKA come from the germline V gene (reference sequence). CDR3 sequence: CSARDQRDFSYNEQFF. CDR3 nucleotides: TGCAGTGCTAGAGACCAGCGGGATTTCTCCTACAATGAGCAGTTCTTC.

The genes are TRBV20-1 and TRBJ1-2; TRBD1 is a possible D gene (6 bases). V lost 6 bases, J lost 1 base, and 12 bases lay in between. The CDR3 runs 13 residues. Germline CDR1 DFQATT, CDR2 SNEGSKA (reference sequence). The CDR3 nucleotides read TGCAGTGCGCCTTACAGGGATAACTATGGCTACACCTTC. Encoded protein: CSAPYRDNYGYTF.

The chain couples TRBV12-3 or TRBV12-4 to TRBJ2-7; D remains ambiguous. The CDR3 loop spans 14 amino acids. V was pared by 3 bases and J by 11 bases, with 20 bases between. The CDR3 DNA is TGTGCCAGCAGTTTCTACCAGACACCGAATTTAGAGTACTTC. This gives the protein CASSFYQTPNLEYF.

This chain uses TRBV18 with TRBJ2-6; D possibly matches TRBD1 or TRBD2 (5 bases each). The CDR3 contains 16 residues. Trimming removed 3 bases at V and 0 bases at J, with 9 bases between. Germline CDR1 KGHSH, CDR2 LQKENI. The chain's CDR3 is CASSPRGDSGANVLTF. DNA of the CDR3: TGTGCCAGCTCACCCAGAGGGGACTCTGGGGCCAACGTCCTGACTTTC.

V gene TRBV28 combines with J gene TRBJ2-7, with 8 bases fitting TRBD2. Germline V gene sequence: CDR1 MDHEN, CDR2 SYDVKM. V lost 8 bases to trimming and J lost 2 bases; unmatched junction nucleotides: 14. This CDR3 has 16 amino acids. This chain's CDR3 is CASGTSGEGHPYEQYF. Written as DNA, the CDR3 is TGTGCCAGCGGTACTAGCGGAGAGGGTCACCCCTACGAGCAGTACTTC.

This clonotype turned up a few times. V is TRBV25-1 and J is TRBJ1-1, with D hard to call. The germline gives CDR1 MGHDK, CDR2 SYGVNS. V was trimmed by 4 bases and J by 7 bases, leaving 16 bases between them. CDR3 length: 14 residues. CDR3 sequence reads: CASSGESWVGEAFF. The CDR3 DNA reads TGTGCCAGCAGTGGGGAGAGTTGGGTTGGTGAAGCTTTCTTT.